This T cell receptor (beta chain) was identified in a study of blood T cell repertoires in COVID-19. Study information: Samples taken during acute and convalescent COVID-19 were collected in the United States, Italy and Spain. In each case, the material was cDNA or gDNA derived from T cells, B-cell-depleted T cells, or PBMCs.

In the original processing: Reference gene primer amplification gave estimated nucleated cell counts. The method was immunoSEQ multiplex PCR; TCRdb's version includes in-frame clones alone and lacks a portion of them. V, J and clone size were drawn from that table, and D and trimming were deduced from the DNA. The sample includes 190,000 or so clones, 90% of them seen just once. Sequenced: peripheral blood. The source is a man over 45 with acute or convalescent COVID-19.

Here the CDR3 reads CASSLAGQASHPGELFF. The CDR3 nucleotides are TGTGCCAGCAGCTTAGCGGGACAGGCGTCCCACCCCGGGGAGCTGTTTTTT. This chain links TRBV11-2 with TRBJ2-2; TRBD1 matches 8 bases. Germline V gene data show CDR1 as SGHAT and CDR2 as FQNNGV. V shed 1 base, J shed 6 bases, and the junction held 10 bases outside the gene matches. This CDR3 comprises 17 residues.